This is a list of T cell receptor beta chains from one sample in a study of blood T cells in healthy people across ages. TCRdb redid the calling of the 5' RACE reads with MiXCR, one entry per CDR3 protein. The table records 350,000 to 450,000 distinct CDR3 sequences, approximately 52% of them present only once. The source material was blood. The origin of the receptors is a man aged 60 to 69 in good health. The conserved cysteine and the conserved F or W are not part of the CDR3 here.

v_gene | CDR3aa
TRBV4-2 | ASSQPTGTGGLGYT
TRBV20-1 | SARADRDYYGYT
TRBV5-6 | ASSLVPGGASYGYT
TRBV5-6 | ASNHGVGGYEQY
TRBV18 | ASSIRLSGANVLT
TRBV6-6 | ASSSRRTGYNEQF
TRBV7-9 | ASSLRRDYAKDTQY
TRBV6-5 | ASSRGGADTQY
TRBV5-1 | ASSSVQNYEQY
TRBV24-1 | ATSSGGAGYNEQF
TRBV7-9 | ASSLVIADYEQY
TRBV6-2/TRBV6-3 | ASSSSGSRDTQY
TRBV7-2 | ASSLAMAYGANVLT
TRBV18 | ASSPTSPGAAINYGYT
TRBV6-2/TRBV6-3 | ASRRDRTRTDTQY
TRBV30 | AWNDQRYTGELF
TRBV6-5 | ASSYLSDGNSPLH
TRBV7-2 | ASRLRGDFYNSPLH
TRBV24-1 | ATSDLGGTTSSYNEQF
TRBV7-2 | ASSPARTDTQY
TRBV20-1 | SARDLGGAYEQY
TRBV28 | ASSPNRATDEQY
TRBV24-1 | ATSEAGHGYT
TRBV30 | AWRLAGGTDEF
TRBV29-1 | SGREAGNEQF
TRBV28 | ASSFRDRENEQY
TRBV29-1 | SVEVNGAGTDTQY
TRBV28 | ASSSPGLAGVPYEQY
TRBV2 | ASSENPGTSVFSGANVLT
TRBV9 | ASSAGVNEQF
TRBV6-1 | ASSEAGSGSHEQY
TRBV7-2 | ASSLAIGRDSPLH
TRBV18 | ASSPLTSGRGAGEQY
TRBV6-6 | ASSYGGTNYGYT
TRBV7-2 | ASSLAPAETQY
TRBV5-1 | ASSPQGIGGNNEQY
TRBV29-1 | SVARDTYEQY
TRBV4-3 | ASSQDWRLAGDNEQF
TRBV9 | ASSVDPPGLVTDTQY
TRBV7-8 | ASSSGQGRTFDEQY
TRBV5-5 | ASRRGGGEQF